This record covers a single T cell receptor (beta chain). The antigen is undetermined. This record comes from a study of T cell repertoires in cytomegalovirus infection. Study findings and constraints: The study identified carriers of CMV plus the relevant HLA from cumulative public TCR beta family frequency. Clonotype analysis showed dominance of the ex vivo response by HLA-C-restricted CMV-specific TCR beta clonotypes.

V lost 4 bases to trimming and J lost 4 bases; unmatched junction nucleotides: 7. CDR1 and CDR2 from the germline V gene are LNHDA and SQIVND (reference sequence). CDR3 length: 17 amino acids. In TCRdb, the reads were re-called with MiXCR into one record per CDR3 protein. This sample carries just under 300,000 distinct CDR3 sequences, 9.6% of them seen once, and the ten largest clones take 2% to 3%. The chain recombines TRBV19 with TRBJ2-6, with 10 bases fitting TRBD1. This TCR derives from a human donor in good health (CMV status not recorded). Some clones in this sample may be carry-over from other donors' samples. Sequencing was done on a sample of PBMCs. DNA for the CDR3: TGTGCCAGTAGTAAGGGACAGGGGCTCCAAGGGGCCAACGTCCTGACTTTC. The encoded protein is CASSKGQGLQGANVLTF. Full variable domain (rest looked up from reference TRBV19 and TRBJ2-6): DGGITQSPKYLFRKEGQNVTLSCEQNLNHDAMYWYRQDPGQGLRLIYYSQIVNDFQKGDIAEGYSVSREKKESFPLTVTSAQKNPTAFYLCASSKGQGLQGANVLTFGAGSRLTVL.